This TCR beta chain was obtained from a study of OX40 agonist ivuxolimab in advanced cancers. This clone was seen a few times. The protocol was immunoSEQ multiplex PCR, while the TCRdb copy is restricted to in-frame clones and leaves out a portion. Of around 94,000 clones listed, about 85% are singletons. Germline lookup yields CDR1 SGHRS and CDR2 YFSETQ. The CDR3 covers 17 residues. This chain connects TRBV5-1 to TRBJ2-5; 7 nucleotides line up with TRBD1. With the DNA end fitting TRBJ2-7 better, the J assignment may be wrong. This receptor was identified in an adult with an advanced solid tumor such as melanoma, head and neck, liver or kidney cancer. Sequenced material: CD4+ or CD8+ T cells sorted from blood, taken in a trial of the OX40 agonist ivuxolimab. The CDR3 DNA reads as TGCGCCAGCAGCGTGGCCGACCTGGGACAGTTTACCTACGAGCAGTACTTC. It translates to CASSVADLGQFTYEQYF.